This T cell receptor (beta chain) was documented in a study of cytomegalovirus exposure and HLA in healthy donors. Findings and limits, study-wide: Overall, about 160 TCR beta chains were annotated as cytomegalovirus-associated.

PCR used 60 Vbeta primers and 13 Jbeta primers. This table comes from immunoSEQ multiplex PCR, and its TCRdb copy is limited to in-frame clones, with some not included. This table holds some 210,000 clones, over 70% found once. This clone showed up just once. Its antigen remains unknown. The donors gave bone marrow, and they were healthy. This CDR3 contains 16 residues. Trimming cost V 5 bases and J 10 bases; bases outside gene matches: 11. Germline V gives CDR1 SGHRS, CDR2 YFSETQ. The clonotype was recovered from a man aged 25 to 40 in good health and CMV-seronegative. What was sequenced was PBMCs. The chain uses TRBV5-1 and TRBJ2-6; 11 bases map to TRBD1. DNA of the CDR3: TGCGCCAGCAGTTCGAATGGACAGGGGGCCCCTAACGTCCTGACTTTC. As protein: CASSSNGQGAPNVLTF.